The 10 T cell receptor beta chains below come from one sample, sequenced in a study of esophageal squamous cell carcinoma under preoperative chemotherapy. As to time point: after preoperative PTX-NDP chemotherapy. In TCRdb, the PCR reads were re-called with MiXCR into one record per CDR3 protein. The sample consists of roughly 18,000 distinct CDR3 sequences, 46% of them appearing once. Sampling was done from a patient given preoperative chemotherapy. The receptors were gathered from a human donor with esophageal squamous cell carcinoma. The donor label of this sample is uncertain.

This clonotype appeared a single time. This rearrangement joins TRBV7-2 to TRBJ2-5; D unclear. The J call may not be correct, given that the DNA end is closer to TRBJ2-1. Germline CDR1 reads SGHTA; CDR2 reads FQGNSA. The length of the CDR3 is 15 residues. This chain's CDR3 is CASSFFGRIGNEQFF. CDR3 nucleotides: TGTGCCAGCAGCTTTTTCGGACGGATAGGGAATGAGCAGTTCTTC.

By share, this clonotype counts as medium-sized. The rearrangement uses TRBV6-5 and TRBJ2-2; TRBD1 agrees at 9 bases. Germline CDR1 is MNHEY and CDR2 is SVGAGI. V lost 6 bases to trimming and J lost 3 bases; unmatched junction nucleotides: 2. This CDR3 has 14 residues. The CDR3 loop is CASSRQGDTGELFF. The CDR3 DNA follows: TGTGCCAGCAGCCGACAGGGGGACACCGGGGAGCTGTTTTTT.

This clonotype was seen once. V gene TRBV5-3 combines with J gene TRBJ2-1; 7 positions match TRBD2. TRBV5-3 is recorded as an ORF, its role being uncertain. The CDR3 has 15 residues. V was pared by 2 bases and J by 5 bases, with 7 bases of the junction left unmatched. CDR3 sequence: CARSFGGEAHNEQFF. The CDR3, as DNA: TGTGCCAGAAGCTTTGGGGGGGAGGCGCACAATGAGCAGTTCTTC.

Only a few counts were recorded for this clonotype. The genes are TRBV7-2 and TRBJ2-3; D not resolved. Per germline, CDR1 SGHTA and CDR2 FQGNSA. Trimming cost V 5 bases and J 1 base, with 13 bases left between them. The CDR3 sequence is 15 residues long. This CDR3 reads CASSTRITGTDTQYF. CDR3 coding DNA: TGTGCCAGCAGCACCCGCATCACGGGCACAGATACGCAGTATTTT. The entire variable domain, with the rest obtained from reference TRBV7-2 and TRBJ2-3, is as follows: GAGVSQSPSNKVTEKGKDVELRCDPISGHTALYWYRQSLGQGLEFLIYFQGNSAPDKSGLPSDRFSAERTGGSVSTLTIQRTQQEDSAVYLCASSTRITGTDTQYFGPGTRLTVL.

The chain has TRBV11-3 and TRBJ2-7, with 8 bases matching TRBD1. The J call may not be correct, given that the DNA end is closer to TRBJ2-1. This CDR3 has 12 amino acids. Germline CDR1 is SGHNT and CDR2 is YENEEA. The CDR3 DNA is TGTGCCAGCAGGGGACAGGACAATGAGCAGTTCTTC. It specifies CASRGQDNEQFF.

The V and J genes are TRBV11-2 and TRBJ2-4; D is unresolved. CDR1 SGHAT and CDR2 FQNNGV come from the germline V gene. Trimming left V 4 bases short and J 13 bases short, with 29 bases between. The CDR3 runs to 17 residues. The CDR3 is CASSSDSTGRDQKIQYF. CDR3 DNA: TGTGCCAGCAGCTCGGATTCCACTGGCCGAGACCAAAAGATCCAGTACTTC.

Regarding this clonotype: A much larger clone sits a single nucleotide away, making a read error possible. V is TRBV10-1 and J is TRBJ2-1; TRBD1 matches 8 bases. The germline V gene encodes CDR1 WNHNN and CDR2 SYGVQD (reference sequence). The CDR3 is 15 residues long. The DNA of the CDR3 is TGCACCAGCGGACCCGGGACAGGTGGGCGGAATGAGCAGTTCTTC. Amino acid sequence: CTSGPGTGGRNEQFF.

This clonotype was counted only a few times. The chain has TRBV19 and TRBJ2-5; weak D call: TRBD2 (5 bases). The germline V gene has CDR1 LNHDA and CDR2 SQIVND (reference sequence). V shed 4 bases and J shed 2 bases, with 17 bases lying between them. The CDR3 contains 16 residues. The CDR3 protein is CASSKRAQWIQETQYF. In DNA form, the CDR3 reads TGTGCCAGTAGTAAGAGGGCTCAATGGATACAAGAGACCCAGTACTTC.

A few counts support this clonotype. V gene TRBV7-2 combines with J gene TRBJ2-3; possibly TRBD2 for D (5 bases). The CDR3 consists of 16 residues. Trimming took 1 base from V and 9 from J, leaving 20 bases between them. CDR1 and CDR2 from the germline V gene are SGHTA and FQGNSA. CDR3 protein: CASSLGGRAPGGTQYF. In DNA, the CDR3 is TGTGCCAGCAGCTTAGGTGGGCGGGCCCCCGGTGGGACGCAGTATTTT. The entire variable domain, with the rest obtained from reference TRBV7-2 and TRBJ2-3, is as follows: GAGVSQSPSNKVTEKGKDVELRCDPISGHTALYWYRQSLGQGLEFLIYFQGNSAPDKSGLPSDRFSAERTGGSVSTLTIQRTQQEDSAVYLCASSLGGRAPGGTQYFGPGTRLTVL.

A word on this clonotype: A much bigger clone sits one base away, suggesting this may be a read error. The genes are TRBV6-1 and TRBJ2-3, with 8 bases lining up with TRBD1. The J call could be wrong; TRBJ2-7 is a better fit for the DNA end. CDR1 and CDR2 (germline): MNHNS, SASEGT. The CDR3 has 13 amino acids. The CDR3 region has the DNA TGTGTCAGCAGGATGACAGGGGAGGACGAGCAGTACTTC. Amino acids: CVSRMTGEDEQYF.